This TCR beta chain was recorded in a study of PD-1 blockade in classical Hodgkin lymphoma. Study outcomes and limitations: CD4+ TCR diversity, unlike CD8+, climbed significantly by C4D1.

Produced via immunoSEQ multiplex PCR; TCRdb's table is partial and in-frame only. The sample has tens of thousands of clones, 84% seen once. About this clone itself: Its antigen is as yet unknown.

After autologous stem cell transplantation all patients relapsed, and prior brentuximab vedotin exposure differed between cohorts. Magnetic negative selection purified CD4+ T cells from thawed PBMCs. Complete response, partial response or progressive disease made up the best responses. V lost 3 bases and J 7 bases, leaving 10 bases between the germline ends. This CDR3 is 13 amino acids long. Germline CDR1 reads LNHDA; CDR2 reads SQIVND (reference sequence). The receptor was derived from a human donor with classical Hodgkin lymphoma. The chain uses TRBV19 and TRBJ2-1, with no clear D. Material: CD4+ T cells from blood, obtained at baseline. The CDR3 loop reads CASSILTVNEQFF. The CDR3 DNA reads TGTGCCAGTAGTATTCTAACAGTAAATGAGCAGTTCTTC.